This TCR beta chain was documented in a study of PD-1 blockade in classical Hodgkin lymphoma (TCRdb year 2020). Broadly, across the study: Nivolumab dosing was 3 mg/kg intravenously every 2 weeks, continuing until either disease progression or unacceptable toxicity. A peripheral blood immune signature of response to PD-1 blockade in classical Hodgkin lymphoma was defined using TCR beta sequencing and CyTOF. Points the paper makes about the study in general: By C4D1, a significant rise was seen in CD4+ TCR diversity but not in CD8+ TCR diversity (p=0.0027 vs p=0.16), and the rise was most apparent among complete responders (p=0.02). Baseline TCR diversity was reported to be lower in newly diagnosed patients than in healthy donors, and even lower in relapsed/refractory patients. Diversity was lower in patients who began nivolumab less than 1 year after ASCT, so these patients were left out of later analyses to avoid confounding by immune reconstitution. The study covered only a single clinical trial cohort, and the causes of the repertoire differences, possibly disease activity or prior therapy, were still not defined. Baseline diversity similar to that of newly diagnosed patients was observed in trial patients achieving complete response, whereas significantly lower diversity was observed in partial responders and progressors.

On this clone itself: Its antigen is unknown. The record has no base qualities; no much larger clone is one base away.

Taken with the paper, the label for time point translates to: cycle 2 day 1 (C2D1) of nivolumab. Every trial patient had relapsed following autologous stem cell transplantation, and prior brentuximab vedotin exposure was what differed among cohorts A, B and C. The trial cohort included 55 to 65 patients with relapsed/refractory classical Hodgkin lymphoma, and each patient had a best overall response of complete response, partial response or progressive disease. Trial patients were treated with single-agent nivolumab in the multi-cohort phase II CheckMate 205 trial. An independent review committee assessed best overall response by applying the 2007 International Working Group response criteria. PBMCs from the trial were collected at three points: immediately before nivolumab initiation (C1D1), and during therapy at cycle 2 day 1 and cycle 4 day 1. Peripheral blood was collected in 8 mL Vacutainer Cell Preparation Tubes, from which PBMCs were isolated by centrifugation and then cryopreserved.

Relative to germline, V is 5 bases shorter and J is 5 bases shorter, with 15 bases between their ends. Reading the germline V gene (reference sequence) gives CDR1 SEHNR and CDR2 FQNEAQ. The CDR3 goes from the cysteine to the phenylalanine over 14 residues. The only DNA kept is the CDR3, 42 bases in frame from the first base. The Qiagen DNeasy kit was used to extract genomic DNA from unsorted PBMCs and from the negatively selected CD4+ and CD8+ fractions. TCR beta CDR3 regions were subjected to amplification by immunoSEQ multiplex PCR with primers that anneal to V and J segments. A synthetic immune receptor repertoire was used to minimize amplification bias, and any remaining bias was removed computationally after sequencing. From the authors' description of their analysis: Repertoire diversity was quantified as the Shannon entropy index using custom Python scripts. Unsorted, CD4+ and CD8+ repertoires were analyzed separately, except for combined analyses in which CD4+ and CD8+ sequences were merged in silico. Clonal expansion was defined as a frequency increase of at least 2-fold after treatment compared with C1D1, and clones undetected at baseline were assigned a pseudocount of 0.5. Singleton clones were defined as clones with 0 or 1 copy at C1D1, and non-singleton clones were defined as clones with 2 or more copies. By matching protein sequences in sorted samples from the same patient, clones expanded in unsorted samples were annotated as CD4+, CD8+ or unknown. Wilcoxon tests on paired samples were used to test changes in diversity from C1D1 to C4D1. In TCRdb, the immuneACCESS table is reduced to in-frame sequences with V and J assigned. These tables do not hold every clone; where another copy was compared, an unresolved V gene accounts for under half, and the others remain unexplained. D and trimming come from the DNA, and the V and J calls and clone size come from that table. In this sample the table shows some 41,000 clones, 86% of which occur a single time. The ten largest make up approximately 5.7% of the sample.

The V and J genes are TRBV7-9 and TRBJ2-5, with a tentative D gene TRBD2 over 6 matching bases. The sequence was obtained from a human donor with classical Hodgkin lymphoma. The material sequenced was peripheral blood mononuclear cells (PBMCs), taken before the second cycle of nivolumab. CDR3 loop: CASSLLEGWETQYF. The sequenced DNA is TGTGCCAGCAGCCTTCTGGAGGGCTGGGAGACCCAGTACTTC.